A selection of T cell receptor beta chains follows, all from one sample in a study of cytotoxic CD8 clonotypes in ibrutinib-treated CLL. The data were produced by immunoSEQ multiplex PCR, yet TCRdb's version contains in-frame clones alone and is incomplete. The sample comprises about 330,000 clones, roughly 67% of which are singletons, and about 6.7% rests with the top ten. The specimen was PBMCs, collected after 36 months of ibrutinib treatment. These receptor sequences come from a human donor with chronic lymphocytic leukemia. Both conserved end residues are part of each CDR3. The D gene is left open where the match is weak. Rows may omit the clone size; those that give it use once, few, many or a size class.

clone_size	j_call	v_call	d_call	cdr3_nt	cdr3_aa
.	TRBJ2-7	TRBV7-3	TRBD2	TGTGCCAGCAGCCCCAATAGCGGGAGCCACGAGCAGTACTTC	CASSPNSGSHEQYF
.	TRBJ1-5	TRBV27	.	TGTGCCAGCAGTTCCCTCGTTAATCAGCCCCAGCATTTT	CASSSLVNQPQHF
few	TRBJ1-2	TRBV11-2	.	TGTGCCAGCAGCTTATCAGGACCAAACTATGGCTACACCTTC	CASSLSGPNYGYTF
few	TRBJ2-7	TRBV6-1	.	TGTGCCAGCAGTGAACGGGCAGGGAACTACGAGCAGTACTTC	CASSERAGNYEQYF
.	TRBJ2-1	TRBV4-1	TRBD2	TGCGCCAGCAGCCGGGTAGCGGGAGGAGTATACAATGAGCAGTTCTTC	CASSRVAGGVYNEQFF
.	TRBJ2-7	TRBV10-3	TRBD1	TGTGCCATCACCCCGGGGGTCGGGACAGGGGACCACGAGCAGTACTTC	CAITPGVGTGDHEQYF
.	TRBJ2-2	TRBV11-3	TRBD2	TGTGCCAGCAGCCCGGGAGGGTGGGGCACCGGGGAGCTGTTTTTT	CASSPGGWGTGELFF
.	TRBJ2-7	TRBV13	.	TGTGCCAGCAGTCGACGAGGGGGGCGGACCTACGAGCAGTACTTC	CASSRRGGRTYEQYF
few	TRBJ2-7	TRBV27	.	TGTGCCAGCAGCGAAAGACGAGACGAGCAGTACTTC	CASSERRDEQYF
.	TRBJ1-1	TRBV6-5	.	TGTGCCAGCAGTTTAGAGGGGAACACTGAAGCTTTCTTT	CASSLEGNTEAFF
.	TRBJ2-5	TRBV6-6	.	TGTGCCAGCCAGACCACGGCGGGACAAGAGACCCAGTACTTC	CASQTTAGQETQYF
.	TRBJ2-7	TRBV9	.	TGTGCCAGCAGCGTAGTATTTTACCGCGGGAAAATTTACGAGCAGTACTTC	CASSVVFYRGKIYEQYF
once	TRBJ2-3	TRBV7-2	TRBD2	TGTGCCGTCGGAGCGGGGCACACAGATACGCAGTATTTT	CAVGAGHTDTQYF
.	TRBJ2-3	TRBV18	TRBD2	TGTGCCAGCTCACGACGGGGGACTAGCGGGAAAGGACATAACACAGATACGCAGTATTTT	CASSRRGTSGKGHNTDTQYF
.	TRBJ2-1	TRBV4-1	.	TGCGCCAGCAGCCAAGCCCCAGGGTTAGGGTTTTATGAGCAGTTCTTC	CASSQAPGLGFYEQFF
.	TRBJ2-2	TRBV6-5	.	TGTGCCAGCAGCGGACAGAGAACCGGGGAGCTGTTTTTT	CASSGQRTGELFF
.	TRBJ2-3	TRBV6-5	.	TGTGCCAGCAGAGACAATCGGGACCACATCCATACGCAGTATTTT	CASRDNRDHIHTQYF
.	TRBJ2-1	TRBV9	.	TGTGCCAGCGGCCCCTACAATGAGCAGTTCTTC	CASGPYNEQFF
.	TRBJ2-1	TRBV7-8	.	TGTGCCAGCAGCCTACGAGAGAGCGCCTACAATGAGCAGTTCTTC	CASSLRESAYNEQFF
.	TRBJ2-5	TRBV18	TRBD1	TGTGCCAGCTCACCGACAGGGTACCAAGAGACCCAGTACTTC	CASSPTGYQETQYF
.	TRBJ2-5	TRBV7-9	TRBD2	TGTGCCAGCAGCTTAATAACTAGCGGGATAGGGGAGACCCAGTACTTC	CASSLITSGIGETQYF
.	TRBJ2-1	TRBV7-8	TRBD2	TGTGCCAGCAGCTTACTAGCGGGGGGGCCCAACCCCTACAATGAGCAGTTCTTC	CASSLLAGGPNPYNEQFF
.	TRBJ2-1	TRBV7-9	TRBD1	TGTGCCAGCAGCCTGAGACAGGGTTACCACAATGAGCAGTTCTTC	CASSLRQGYHNEQFF
.	TRBJ1-6	TRBV19	TRBD1	TGTGCCAGTAGTCCCACAGGGGACATTAATTCACCCCTCCACTTT	CASSPTGDINSPLHF
.	TRBJ1-2	TRBV6-4	.	TGTGCCAGCAGTGAGTCGGTATGGGGCTATGGCTACACCTTC	CASSESVWGYGYTF
.	TRBJ2-7	TRBV2	TRBD1	TGTGCCAGCAGTTGGGACAGGGTGGACGAGCAGTACTTC	CASSWDRVDEQYF
.	TRBJ1-1	TRBV5-4	.	TGTGCCAGCAGCTTGGCCGGGATAGAAGCTTTCTTT	CASSLAGIEAFF
few	TRBJ2-7	TRBV14	.	TGTGCCAGCAGGGCTCCCAAATTCTACGAGCAGTACTTC	CASRAPKFYEQYF
few	TRBJ1-5	TRBV5-1	TRBD1	TGCGCCAGCAGTCGGGACAGGGATCAGCCCCAGCATTTT	CASSRDRDQPQHF
.	TRBJ2-5	TRBV9	.	TGTGCCAGCAGCGTAGCTCTACCCCCAGAGACCCAGTACTTC	CASSVALPPETQYF
.	TRBJ2-1	TRBV7-9	TRBD1	TGTGCCAGCAGCCGAGCCAGCGGGACAGGGCATTACAATGAGCAGTTCTTC	CASSRASGTGHYNEQFF
few	TRBJ2-1	TRBV28	.	TGTGCCAGCAGTTCCCCCGTTGAGTACAATGAGCAGTTCTTC	CASSSPVEYNEQFF
few	TRBJ1-5	TRBV27	TRBD1	TGTGCCAGCAGTCCGACAGGGGCAGGGAGGGATCAGCCCCAGCATTTT	CASSPTGAGRDQPQHF
.	TRBJ2-1	TRBV5-1	TRBD2	TGCGCCAGCAGCGCGGGAGGAACCTACAATGAGCAGTTCTTC	CASSAGGTYNEQFF
.	TRBJ1-5	TRBV13	.	TGTGCCAGCAGCTTAGGTGGGGGGAATCAGCCCCAGCATTTT	CASSLGGGNQPQHF
.	TRBJ2-7	TRBV5-1	.	TGCGCCAGCAGCGGGGGACCGCGCTACGAGCAGTACTTC	CASSGGPRYEQYF
.	TRBJ2-3	TRBV18	.	TGTGCCAGCTCACCAAGATATGATACGCAGTATTTT	CASSPRYDTQYF
few	TRBJ1-2	TRBV5-1	.	TGCGCCAGCAGCTTCGAAGGGAATGGCTACACCTTC	CASSFEGNGYTF
.	TRBJ2-7	TRBV5-1	TRBD1	TGCGCCAGCAGCCGGGACAGGGGAGGAAAAGGGATCTACGAGCAGTACTTC	CASSRDRGGKGIYEQYF
.	TRBJ2-6	TRBV19	.	TGTGCCAGTGTAGGCAGGACCTACTCTGGGGCCAACGTCCTGACTTTC	CASVGRTYSGANVLTF
.	TRBJ2-3	TRBV6-5	TRBD1	TGTGCCAGCAGGACTACCGGGACAGGTCCAGATACGCAGTATTTT	CASRTTGTGPDTQYF
.	TRBJ2-7	TRBV5-8	TRBD2	TGTGCCAGCACCAGATGGGGTCCGGGACTAGCGGTTTACGAGCAGTACTTC	CASTRWGPGLAVYEQYF
.	TRBJ1-4	TRBV28	.	TGTGCCAGCAGTTTATTTTGGACTATAAATGAAAAACTGTTTTTT	CASSLFWTINEKLFF
.	TRBJ2-5	TRBV7-8	.	TGTGCCAGCAGCTTAAGACGGCACCAAGAGACCCAGTACTTC	CASSLRRHQETQYF
.	TRBJ2-7	TRBV19	TRBD2	TGTGCCAGTAGACCTAGCGGGAGGGCCTCGTCCTACGAGCAGTACTTC	CASRPSGRASSYEQYF
.	TRBJ2-4	TRBV28	.	TGTGCCAGCAGCCCTACACTAGACCTAGCCAAAAACATTCAGTACTTC	CASSPTLDLAKNIQYF
.	TRBJ2-7	TRBV11-2	.	TGTGCCAGCAGCAAAGGCTACTCCTCCTACGAGCAGTACTTC	CASSKGYSSYEQYF
.	TRBJ1-2	TRBV6-5	TRBD1	TGTGCCAGCAGTTACAGGACAGGCCATGGCTACACCTTC	CASSYRTGHGYTF
few	TRBJ2-5	TRBV27	TRBD2	TGTGCCAGCAGCTCGGGGGGAGGGGCCCAGTACTTC	CASSSGGGAQYF
.	TRBJ2-1	TRBV5-1	.	TGCGCCAGCAGCTTGTCGGGTTTAGGCGGGATGGGTAATGAGCAGTTCTTC	CASSLSGLGGMGNEQFF
.	TRBJ1-2	TRBV9	TRBD1	TGTGCCAGCAGCGCACCGGGACAGAAGATACCCAACTATGGCTACACCTTC	CASSAPGQKIPNYGYTF
.	TRBJ2-1	TRBV7-9	.	TGTGCCAGCAGCCCTAGCTTGGTCAATGAGCAGTTCTTC	CASSPSLVNEQFF